The subject of this entry is one T cell receptor beta chain. This record belongs to a study of blood T cell repertoires in COVID-19. The CDR3 has 17 residues. Germline values: CDR1 SGHNT, CDR2 YYREEE (reference sequence). The V gene end was trimmed by 6 bases and the J gene end by 0 bases; junction bases not matched to a gene: 9. TCRdb's table, derived via immunoSEQ multiplex PCR, lists solely in-frame clones and lacks some. The repertoire has about 50,000 clones, approximately 89% of them found once; the top ten carry 6.5%. The clonotype originates from a man in his 60s with acute or convalescent COVID-19. The chain uses TRBV5-4 and TRBJ2-6; the match to TRBD1 covers 7 bases. The specimen sequenced was peripheral blood. CDR3 nucleotide sequence: TGTGCCAGCACCCGTGTGACAGGGTTCTCTGGGGCCAACGTCCTGACTTTC. Protein product: CASTRVTGFSGANVLTF.